This T cell receptor (beta chain) is from a study of cytomegalovirus exposure and HLA in healthy donors. Findings of the study overall: Later on, a genetic analysis was performed. It linked a missense variant in DCLRE1C with V- and J-gene trimming of TCR beta. CMV serostatus alone was available as immune exposure information. In a later analysis, the majority of CMV-associated beta chains seemingly showed HLA restriction.

Of note for this clone: Its antigen is currently unknown.

V dropped 4 bases and J dropped 4 bases, with 8 bases sitting between them. The CDR3 loop spans 13 amino acids. Germline loops: CDR1 MDHEN, CDR2 SYDVKM. A multiplex PCR was run with 60 Vbeta primers and 13 Jbeta primers. TCRdb keeps only in-frame clones here, not all; method: immunoSEQ multiplex PCR. The sample lists 95,000 to 150,000 clones, about 83% occurring once. The TCR comes from a man aged 25 to 40 in good health and CMV-seronegative. The sequenced sample consisted of PBMCs. This chain joins TRBV28 and TRBJ1-3; weak D call: TRBD1 (5 bases). The DNA for the CDR3 is TGTGCCAGCAGTTCGGGGGGAGGAAACACCATATATTTT. This encodes CASSSGGGNTIYF. The entire variable domain, with the rest obtained from reference TRBV28 and TRBJ1-3, is as follows: DVKVTQSSRYLVKRTGEKVFLECVQDMDHENMFWYRQDPGLGLRLIYFSYDVKMKEKGDIPEGYSVSREKKERFSLILESASTNQTSMYLCASSSGGGNTIYFGEGSWLTVV.